The sequence of this T cell receptor beta chain was determined in a study of PD-L1 blockade in urothelial cancer. Overall study context: It was at some point between 2013 and 2015 that patients started atezolizumab at 1,200 mg intravenously every 3 weeks. Males with urothelial cancer arising in the bladder constituted about 85% of the roughly 30 patients.

Some clones are missing from TCRdb's copy, which holds only in-frame ones; the method was immunoSEQ multiplex PCR. The sample includes tens of thousands of clones, roughly 80% seen only once; the top ten take roughly 4%. CDR3 length: 14 residues. From germline, CDR1 is SEHNR and CDR2 FQNEAQ (reference sequence). V gave up 1 base and J gave up 6 bases, with 12 bases separating them. This clone was observed once. The specimen was PBMCs, collected around atezolizumab (anti-PD-L1) treatment. This receptor was obtained from a man aged 70-80 years with urothelial cancer. The chain links TRBV7-9 to TRBJ1-2; D possibly corresponds to TRBD1 (5 bases). Written as DNA, the CDR3 is TGTGCCAGCAGCTTAGAACATGGGGCTCATGGCTACACCTTC. Amino acids: CASSLEHGAHGYTF.